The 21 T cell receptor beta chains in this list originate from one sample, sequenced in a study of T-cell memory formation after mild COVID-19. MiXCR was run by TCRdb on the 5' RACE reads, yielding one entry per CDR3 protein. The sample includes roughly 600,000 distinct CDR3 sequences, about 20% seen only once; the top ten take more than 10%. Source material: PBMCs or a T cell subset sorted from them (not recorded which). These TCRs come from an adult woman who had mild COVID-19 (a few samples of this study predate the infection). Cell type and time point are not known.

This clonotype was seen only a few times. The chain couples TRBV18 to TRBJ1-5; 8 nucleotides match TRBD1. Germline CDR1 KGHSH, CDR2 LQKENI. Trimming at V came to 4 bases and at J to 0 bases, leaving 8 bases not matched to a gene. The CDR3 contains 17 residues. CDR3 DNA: TGTGCCAGCTCACTCCGAGCGACAGGGGTTAGCAATCAGCCCCAGCATTTT. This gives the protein CASSLRATGVSNQPQHF. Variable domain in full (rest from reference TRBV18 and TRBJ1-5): NAGVMQNPRHLVRRRGQEARLRCSPMKGHSHVYWYRQLPEEGLKFMVYLQKENIIDESGMPKERFSAEFPKEGPSILRIQQVVRGDSAAYFCASSLRATGVSNQPQHFGDGTRLSIL.

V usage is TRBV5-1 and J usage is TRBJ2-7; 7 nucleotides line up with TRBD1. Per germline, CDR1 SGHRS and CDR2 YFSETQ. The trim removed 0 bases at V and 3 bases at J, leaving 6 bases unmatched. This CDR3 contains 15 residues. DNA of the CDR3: TGCGCCAGCAGCTTGGGACAGGGTTACAACTACGAGCAGTACTTC. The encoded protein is CASSLGQGYNYEQYF. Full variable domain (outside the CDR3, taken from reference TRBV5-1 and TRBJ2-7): KAGVTQTPRYLIKTRGQQVTLSCSPISGHRSVSWYQQTPGQGLQFLFEYFSETQRNKGNFPGRFSGRQFSNSRSEMNVSTLELGDSALYLCASSLGQGYNYEQYFGPGTRLTVT.

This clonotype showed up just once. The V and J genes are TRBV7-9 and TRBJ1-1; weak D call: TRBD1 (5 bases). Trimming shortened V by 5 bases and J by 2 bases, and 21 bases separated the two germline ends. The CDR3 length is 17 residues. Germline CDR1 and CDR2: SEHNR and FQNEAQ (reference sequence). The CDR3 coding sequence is TGTGCCAGCAGCCCGAAGGTAGGGGAGACAGCTAACACTGAAGCTTTCTTT. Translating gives CASSPKVGETANTEAFF.

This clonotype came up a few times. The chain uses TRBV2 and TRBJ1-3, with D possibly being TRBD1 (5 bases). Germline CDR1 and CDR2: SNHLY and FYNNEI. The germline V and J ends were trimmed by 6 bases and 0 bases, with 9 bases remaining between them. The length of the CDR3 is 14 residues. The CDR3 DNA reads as TGTGCCAGCAGACCAGGGCGCTCTGGAAACACCATATATTTT. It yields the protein CASRPGRSGNTIYF.

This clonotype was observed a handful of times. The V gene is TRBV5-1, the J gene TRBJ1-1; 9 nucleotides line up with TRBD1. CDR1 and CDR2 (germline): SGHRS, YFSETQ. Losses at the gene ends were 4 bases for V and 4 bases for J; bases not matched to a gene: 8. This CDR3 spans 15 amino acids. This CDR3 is CASSVGQGMRTEAFF. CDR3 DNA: TGCGCCAGCAGCGTTGGACAGGGGATGCGCACTGAAGCTTTCTTT.

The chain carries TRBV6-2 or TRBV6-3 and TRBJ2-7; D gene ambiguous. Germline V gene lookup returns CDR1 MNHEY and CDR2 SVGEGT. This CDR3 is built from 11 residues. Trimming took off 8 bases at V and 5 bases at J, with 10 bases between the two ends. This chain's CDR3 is CASGWGNEQYF. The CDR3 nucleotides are TGTGCCAGCGGATGGGGAAACGAGCAGTACTTC.

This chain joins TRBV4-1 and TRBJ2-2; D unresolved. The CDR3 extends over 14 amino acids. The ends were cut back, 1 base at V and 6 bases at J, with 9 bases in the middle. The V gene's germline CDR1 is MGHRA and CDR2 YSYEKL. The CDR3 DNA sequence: TGCGCCAGCAGCCAAGTGGTGATTGCCGGGGAGCTGTTTTTT. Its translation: CASSQVVIAGELFF.

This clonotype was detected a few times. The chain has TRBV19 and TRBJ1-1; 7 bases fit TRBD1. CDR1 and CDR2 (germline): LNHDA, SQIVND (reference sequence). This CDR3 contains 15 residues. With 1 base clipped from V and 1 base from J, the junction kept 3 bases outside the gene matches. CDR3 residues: CASSIGGQANTEAFF. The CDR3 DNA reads TGTGCCAGTAGTATAGGTGGACAGGCGAACACTGAAGCTTTCTTT.

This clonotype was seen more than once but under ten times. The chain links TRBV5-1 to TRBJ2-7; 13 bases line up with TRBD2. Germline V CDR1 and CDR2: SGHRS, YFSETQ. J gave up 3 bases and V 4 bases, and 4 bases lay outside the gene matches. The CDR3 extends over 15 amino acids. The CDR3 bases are TGCGCCAGCAGCCAGGGACTAGCGGGGAACTACGAGCAGTACTTC. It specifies CASSQGLAGNYEQYF. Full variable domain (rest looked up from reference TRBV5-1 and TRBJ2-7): KAGVTQTPRYLIKTRGQQVTLSCSPISGHRSVSWYQQTPGQGLQFLFEYFSETQRNKGNFPGRFSGRQFSNSRSEMNVSTLELGDSALYLCASSQGLAGNYEQYFGPGTRLTVT.

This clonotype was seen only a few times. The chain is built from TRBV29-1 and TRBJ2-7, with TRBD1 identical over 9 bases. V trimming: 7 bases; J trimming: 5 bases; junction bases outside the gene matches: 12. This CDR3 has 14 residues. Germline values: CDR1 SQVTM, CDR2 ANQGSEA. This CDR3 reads CSARLGTGFNEQYF. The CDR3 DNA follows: TGCAGCGCCAGATTAGGGACAGGGTTCAACGAGCAGTACTTC.

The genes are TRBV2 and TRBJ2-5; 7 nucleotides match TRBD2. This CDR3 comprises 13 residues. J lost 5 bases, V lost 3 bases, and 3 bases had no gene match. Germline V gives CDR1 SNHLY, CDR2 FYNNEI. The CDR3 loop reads CASSDGLGETQYF. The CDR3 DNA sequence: TGTGCCAGCAGTGATGGACTAGGGGAGACCCAGTACTTC.

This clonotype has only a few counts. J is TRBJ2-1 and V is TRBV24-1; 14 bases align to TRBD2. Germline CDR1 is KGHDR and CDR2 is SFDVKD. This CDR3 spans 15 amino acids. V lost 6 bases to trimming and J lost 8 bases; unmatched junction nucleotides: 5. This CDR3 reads CATSSGTSGSYEQFF. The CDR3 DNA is TGTGCCACCAGTTCTGGGACTAGCGGGAGCTATGAGCAGTTCTTC.

DNA for the CDR3: TGTGCCAGCACCAAGAGGGGAAGAGGAGAGACCCAGTACTTC. It codes for CASTKRGRGETQYF. The chain links TRBV6-5 to TRBJ2-5; the D call may be TRBD1 or TRBD2 (5 bases each). Germline V lookup: CDR1 MNHEY, CDR2 SVGAGI. The CDR3 sequence is 14 residues long. V was cut by 7 bases and J by 4 bases, with 16 bases left in between.

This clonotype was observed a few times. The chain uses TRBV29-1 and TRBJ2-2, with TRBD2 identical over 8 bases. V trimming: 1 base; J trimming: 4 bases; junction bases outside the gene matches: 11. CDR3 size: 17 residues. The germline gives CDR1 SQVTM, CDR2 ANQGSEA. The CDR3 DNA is TGCAGCGTTGAAGGGGTGCGGGGGGCGCTTGGCACCGGGGAGCTGTTTTTT. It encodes CSVEGVRGALGTGELFF.

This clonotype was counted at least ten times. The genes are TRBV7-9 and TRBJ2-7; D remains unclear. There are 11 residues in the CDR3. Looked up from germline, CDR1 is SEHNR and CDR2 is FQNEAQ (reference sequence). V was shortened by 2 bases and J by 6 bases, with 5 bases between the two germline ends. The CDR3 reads CASSLKFEQYF. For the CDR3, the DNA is TGTGCCAGCAGCTTAAAATTCGAGCAGTACTTC.

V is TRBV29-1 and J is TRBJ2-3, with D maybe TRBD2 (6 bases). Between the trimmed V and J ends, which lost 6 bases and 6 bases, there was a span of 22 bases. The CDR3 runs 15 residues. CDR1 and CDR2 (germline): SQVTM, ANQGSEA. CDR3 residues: CSVATKLALWDTQYF. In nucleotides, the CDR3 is TGCAGCGTCGCGACCAAACTAGCCCTGTGGGATACGCAGTATTTT.

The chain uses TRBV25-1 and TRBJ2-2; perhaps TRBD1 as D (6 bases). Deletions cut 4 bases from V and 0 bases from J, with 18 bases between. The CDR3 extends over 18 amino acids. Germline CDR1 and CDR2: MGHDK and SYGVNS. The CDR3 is CASSVMMTGETNTGELFF. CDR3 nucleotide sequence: TGTGCCAGCAGTGTCATGATGACAGGCGAGACGAACACCGGGGAGCTGTTTTTT.

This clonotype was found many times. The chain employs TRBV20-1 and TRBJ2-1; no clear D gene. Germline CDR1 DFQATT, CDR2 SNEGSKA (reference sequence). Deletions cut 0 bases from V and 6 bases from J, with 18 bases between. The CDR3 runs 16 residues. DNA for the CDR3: TGCAGTGCTAGAGATGGCAAGGAACATCTTTCCAATGAGCAGTTCTTC. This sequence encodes CSARDGKEHLSNEQFF.

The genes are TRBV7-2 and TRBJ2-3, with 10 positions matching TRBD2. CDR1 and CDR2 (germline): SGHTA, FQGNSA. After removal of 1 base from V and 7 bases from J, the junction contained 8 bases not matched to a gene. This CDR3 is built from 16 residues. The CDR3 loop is CASSLEASGGWNTQYF. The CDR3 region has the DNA TGTGCCAGCAGCTTAGAGGCTAGCGGGGGCTGGAATACGCAGTATTTT. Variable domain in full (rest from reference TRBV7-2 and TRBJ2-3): GAGVSQSPSNKVTEKGKDVELRCDPISGHTALYWYRQSLGQGLEFLIYFQGNSAPDKSGLPSDRFSAERTGGSVSTLTIQRTQQEDSAVYLCASSLEASGGWNTQYFGPGTRLTVL.

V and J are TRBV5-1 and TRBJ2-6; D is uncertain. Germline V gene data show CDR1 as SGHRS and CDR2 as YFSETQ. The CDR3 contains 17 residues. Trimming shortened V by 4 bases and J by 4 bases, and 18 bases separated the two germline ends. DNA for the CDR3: TGCGCCAGCAGCCTCTTGTCAACCTCGGACGGGGCCAACGTCCTGACTTTC. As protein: CASSLLSTSDGANVLTF.

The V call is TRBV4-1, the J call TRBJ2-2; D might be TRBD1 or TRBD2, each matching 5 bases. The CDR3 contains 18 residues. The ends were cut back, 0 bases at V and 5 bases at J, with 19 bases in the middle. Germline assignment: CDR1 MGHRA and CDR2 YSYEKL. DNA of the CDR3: TGCGCCAGCAGCCAAGATAGAGGGCAGGGAAAGGGGACCGGGGAGCTGTTTTTT. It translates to CASSQDRGQGKGTGELFF.